This T cell receptor (beta chain) came from a study of T cell responses to AZD1222 COVID-19 vaccine. Study-level results: Only 6 or 7 people who got AZD1222 tested seropositive at baseline. Nearly half of spike-specific TCRs reportedly target unmutated variant regions. Scientists sampled the repertoires only once the peak T cell response had passed. Spike-wide coverage was observed for vaccine-associated CD4 TCRs, with dominant responses at 160-218 and 743-854.

Worth noting for this clone: What it recognizes is unknown.

Sequencing was performed with immunoSEQ multiplex PCR; in TCRdb, only in-frame clones are kept and a portion is missing. The sample has approximately 76,000 clones, about 93% seen once. Germline V CDR1 and CDR2: SEHNR, FQNEAQ (reference sequence). V lost 5 bases and J lost 4; bases outside the gene matches: 4. CDR3 length equals 14 residues. The genes are TRBV7-9 and TRBJ2-1, with TRBD2 matching over 8 bases. Here the sequenced sample was peripheral blood, taken on day 0 of MenACWY control vaccination. The sequence derives from an adult in good health. Here the CDR3 DNA reads TGTGCCAGCAGCCGACTAGCGCGGTACAATGAGCAGTTCTTC. Translating it yields CASSRLARYNEQFF.